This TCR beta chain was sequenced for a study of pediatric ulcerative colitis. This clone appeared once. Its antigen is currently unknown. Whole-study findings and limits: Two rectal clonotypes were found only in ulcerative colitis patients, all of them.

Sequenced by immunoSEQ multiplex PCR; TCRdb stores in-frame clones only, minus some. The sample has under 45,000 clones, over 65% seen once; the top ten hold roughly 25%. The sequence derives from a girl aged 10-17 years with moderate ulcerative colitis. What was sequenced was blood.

The CDR3 spells CSVTAGGPYIGELFF. The CDR3, as DNA: TGCAGCGTTACCGCGGGGGGGCCGTATATCGGGGAGCTGTTTTTT. The chain has TRBV29-1 and TRBJ2-2; 9 bases fit TRBD2. CDR3 length: 15 residues. The V gene end was trimmed by 5 bases and the J gene end by 7 bases; junction bases not matched to a gene: 11. CDR1 is SQVTM and CDR2 is ANQGSEA in the germline V gene.